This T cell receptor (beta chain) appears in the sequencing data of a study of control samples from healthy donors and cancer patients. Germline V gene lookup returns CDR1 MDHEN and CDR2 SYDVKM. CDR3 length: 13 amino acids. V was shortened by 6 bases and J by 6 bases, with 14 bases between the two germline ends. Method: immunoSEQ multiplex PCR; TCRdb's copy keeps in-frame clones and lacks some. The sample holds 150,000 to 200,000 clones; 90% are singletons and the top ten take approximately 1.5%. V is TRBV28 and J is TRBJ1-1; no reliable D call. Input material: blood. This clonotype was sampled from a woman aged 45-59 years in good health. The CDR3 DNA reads TGTGCCAGCAGGCCCGAAGGGAGGTCTGAAGCTTTCTTT. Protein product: CASRPEGRSEAFF.